This T cell receptor beta chain was retrieved from a study of T cells after yellow fever vaccination (dated by TCRdb to between 2019 and 2020). Broadly, across the study: Using CD3, CD45RA, CCR7 and CD95 staining, memory subsets (EM, EMRA, CM and Tscm) were sorted on a BD FACS Aria III. The SMART-Seq v4 Ultra Low Input RNA kit was used to prepare libraries from fractions with low cell numbers. To track T-cell clones before and after primary and booster YFV17D yellow fever vaccination, bulk TCR alpha and beta repertoires were sequenced longitudinally. The cohort comprised two healthy male donors, one aged 18 to 29 and one aged 30 to 39 years. Blood was drawn at multiple timepoints before and after primary and secondary immunization, with bulk PBMC replicates and cell subsets isolated. Memory subsets were sorted on days 0, 15 and 45 and at 18 months after primary vaccination, and on days 0, 15 and 45 after the 30-year booster.

The sample's treatment or condition, from its label and the paper: live attenuated yellow fever vaccine strain. A standard Ficoll-Paque protocol was used to isolate PBMCs from peripheral blood. The RNeasy Micro Kit was used to extract RNA from sorted memory subsets. Overall study outcomes, separate from this receptor: The secondary T-cell response was found to be weaker but faster than the primary response, with a peak reached on day 5 rather than on day 15. The study included only two donors, which limits how far the findings can be generalized. Computational filtering was needed because FACS-sorted repertoires could contain abundant contaminating clonotypes from the bulk population. Most clones expanded after primary vaccination (96% of CD4 and approximately 86% of CD8) were re-detected after the booster, suggesting that broad memory maintenance occurred. A small fraction of clonotypes showed up in both the CD4 and CD8 compartments, probably as a result of convergent recombination. On day 0, almost all vaccine-responding clonotypes were found to be below detection in the sorted memory subsets.

From the cysteine through the phenylalanine, the CDR3 covers 15 amino acids. CDR3 DNA is the only sequence kept; it has 45 bases, read in frame from the first base. The germline V gene encodes CDR1 KGHSH and CDR2 LQKENI. V sheds 1 base and J sheds 0 bases, leaving 7 bases between their ends. This clonotype showed up many times. Within one base of it there is no much larger clone, and no base qualities were kept. TCR cDNA was synthesized by 5'RACE template switching, which introduced a universal primer site and unique molecular identifiers. Priming for cDNA synthesis came from both the TCR alpha and TCR beta constant segments. Two PCR steps were used to amplify libraries, with sample barcodes and sequencing adapters being added in the second step. Sequencing of libraries was performed on Illumina HiSeq 2500 (2x100 bp) or NovaSeq (2x150 bp). Per the original workflow: Reads were demultiplexed and collapsed into UMI consensus sequences with MIGEC, and V(D)J alignment was performed with MiXCR. Using edgeR on replicate PBMC samples, clonotypes were called vaccine-responding if FDR was below 0.01 and the log2 fold change was above 5 up to day 15. Each bulk clonotype was labeled CD4 or CD8 based on which sequenced repertoire, CD4 or CD8, contained the clonotype at higher abundance. To estimate the distribution of each clone across memory phenotypes, clonotype frequencies in memory subsets were weighted by FACS-sorted cell numbers. The public reads were run again by TCRdb, first through fastp at Q25 and then through MiXCR, and only productive beta chains were kept. Every distinct CDR3 protein forms one entry, paired with its most common genes and DNA. The V and J calls and clone size come from TCRdb's table, not from the authors' own analysis. The sample table records over 35,000 distinct CDR3 sequences; 5% to 8% of these occur just once. The ten largest clones take up over 9.5% of the sample.

The origin of this receptor is a man aged 25 to 40 who received the YFV17D yellow fever vaccine. The sequence is built from TRBV18 and TRBJ2-1; a weak D assignment points to TRBD2 (5 bases agree). Material: PBMCs, either bulk or a sorted T-cell subset (CD4+, CD8+, memory, or dextramer-sorted; not recorded which), obtained 45 days after the yellow fever booster vaccination. The DNA reads TGTGCCAGCTCACCACTCGGGGTCTCCTACAATGAGCAGTTCTTC. The resulting protein is CASSPLGVSYNEQFF.